What follows are 7 T cell receptor beta chains derived from one specimen sequenced in a study of T cell repertoires in cytomegalovirus infection. TCRdb reprocessed the reads via MiXCR and lists one record per CDR3 protein. Among 700,000 to 900,000 distinct CDR3 sequences listed, under 35% were seen once. These receptors are not linked to any known antigen. Sequencing was performed on cultured CD8+ T cells from PBMCs, taken from culture after CMV antigen stimulation. The receptors were gathered from a human donor in good health (CMV status not recorded). Some clones in this sample may be carry-over from other donors' samples.

The chain employs TRBV19 and TRBJ1-1; no clear D. The CDR3 is made up of 16 amino acids. CDR1 and CDR2 from the germline V gene are LNHDA and SQIVND (reference sequence). The V gene lost 0 bases and the J gene lost 1 base, with 12 bases spanning the gap. CDR3 in amino acids: CASSIDDRPKNTEAFF. DNA of the CDR3: TGTGCCAGTAGTATAGATGATCGGCCTAAGAACACTGAAGCTTTCTTT.

This clonotype was detected a few times. The chain couples TRBV10-3 to TRBJ2-3; the D is unclear. Germline CDR1 ENHRY, CDR2 SYGVKD. The CDR3 spans 14 residues. Trimming cost V 2 bases and J 4 bases, with 10 bases left between them. CDR3 DNA: TGTGCCATCAGTGAGGGCCAGGTGGCAGATACGCAGTATTTT. Its translation: CAISEGQVADTQYF.

The V call is TRBV19, the J call TRBJ2-2, with 9 nucleotides matching TRBD1. The CDR3 totals 19 residues. CDR1 and CDR2 (germline): LNHDA, SQIVND (reference sequence). V shed 3 bases, J shed 2 bases, and the junction held 13 bases outside the gene matches. DNA of the CDR3: TGTGCCAGTAGTATCTGGACAGGGGAGTATTGGGTCAACACCGGGGAGCTGTTTTTT. Translated, it gives CASSIWTGEYWVNTGELFF. The full variable domain, in which reference TRBV19 and TRBJ2-2 provide the parts outside the CDR3, is DGGITQSPKYLFRKEGQNVTLSCEQNLNHDAMYWYRQDPGQGLRLIYYSQIVNDFQKGDIAEGYSVSREKKESFPLTVTSAQKNPTAFYLCASSIWTGEYWVNTGELFFGEGSRLTVL.

This clonotype was seen ten or more times. The rearrangement links TRBV4-1 to TRBJ1-5, with 7 nucleotides matching TRBD1. The length of the CDR3 is 15 residues. Per germline, CDR1 MGHRA and CDR2 YSYEKL. V shed 2 bases and J 2 bases; nucleotides not matched to a gene: 3. CDR3 in DNA: TGCGCCAGCAGCCAACCCGACAGGGGCAATCAGCCCCAGCATTTT. It codes for CASSQPDRGNQPQHF.

V usage is TRBV20-1 and J usage is TRBJ1-1; TRBD1 matches at 8 bases. The CDR3 has 14 residues. Losses at the gene ends were 4 bases for V and 1 base for J; bases not matched to a gene: 5. From germline, CDR1 is DFQATT and CDR2 SNEGSKA (reference sequence). The CDR3: CSAKQGVQNTEAFF. The CDR3 DNA is TGCAGTGCTAAACAGGGGGTGCAGAACACTGAAGCTTTCTTT.

The table lists this clonotype with a few counts. The V and J genes are TRBV2 and TRBJ2-3; no reliable D call. This CDR3 is 13 amino acids long. Trimming took off 10 bases at V and 0 bases at J, with 11 bases between the two ends. CDR1 and CDR2 (germline): SNHLY, FYNNEI. The CDR3 is CANMMPSTDTQYF. CDR3 nucleotide sequence: TGTGCCAACATGATGCCTAGCACAGATACGCAGTATTTT.

The rearrangement uses TRBV19 and TRBJ2-2; D tentatively fits TRBD1 or TRBD2 (5 bases each). V was pared by 5 bases and J by 3 bases, with 13 bases between. Germline V lookup: CDR1 LNHDA, CDR2 SQIVND (reference sequence). This CDR3 has 15 amino acids. The CDR3 nucleotides read TGTGCCAGTAGTCTACGGGGCCCGGACACCGGGGAGCTGTTTTTT. Encoded protein: CASSLRGPDTGELFF.